A selection of T cell receptor beta chains follows, all from one sample in a study of T-cell reconstitution after alpha-beta-depleted transplantation in children. One entry per CDR3 protein, called by TCRdb with MiXCR from the PCR reads. The sample has approximately 400,000 distinct CDR3 sequences; approximately 11% are singletons. Source: PBMCs from the stem cell graft donor, taken from the stem cell graft. The receptors originated from a human donor who donated a stem cell graft to a child with acute myeloid leukemia. The CDR3 runs from the conserved cysteine through the conserved F or W. Fields, in order: CDR3 protein, CDR3 DNA, clone size, D gene, V gene, J gene. The D gene is left open where the match is weak. Size is stated for part of the rows, as once, few or many counts, or as a class when the clone is expanded.

CDR3 protein: CASSLAAGSSTDTQYF
CDR3 DNA: TGCGCCAGCAGCTTGGCTGCAGGATCTAGCACAGATACGCAGTATTTT
clone size: many
D gene: .
V gene: TRBV5-1
J gene: TRBJ2-3

CDR3 protein: CASSLTGVAGDTQYF
CDR3 DNA: TGTGCCAGCAGCTTAACCGGCGTAGCGGGAGATACGCAGTATTTT
clone size: .
D gene: TRBD2
V gene: TRBV7-3
J gene: TRBJ2-3

CDR3 protein: CASSLGTVYNEQFF
CDR3 DNA: TGTGCCAGCAGCCTTGGGACGGTTTACAATGAGCAGTTCTTC
clone size: few
D gene: .
V gene: TRBV14
J gene: TRBJ2-1

CDR3 protein: CASSPRQARNTEAFF
CDR3 DNA: TGTGCCAGCAGTCCCCGACAGGCGAGGAACACTGAAGCTTTCTTT
clone size: many
D gene: .
V gene: TRBV12-3/TRBV12-4
J gene: TRBJ1-1

CDR3 protein: CSAKRGEKLFF
CDR3 DNA: TGCAGTGCTAAAAGGGGCGAAAAACTGTTTTTT
clone size: many
D gene: .
V gene: TRBV20-1
J gene: TRBJ1-4

CDR3 protein: CASSNLGAAINGYTF
CDR3 DNA: TGTGCCAGCAGTAACCTGGGGGCCGCCATTAACGGCTACACCTTC
clone size: few
D gene: .
V gene: TRBV6-5
J gene: TRBJ1-2

CDR3 protein: CASSLTGTGISGGQPQHF
CDR3 DNA: TGTGCCAGCAGCTTAACCGGGACAGGGATATCAGGAGGACAGCCCCAGCATTTT
clone size: .
D gene: TRBD1
V gene: TRBV11-2
J gene: TRBJ1-5

CDR3 protein: CSANGQRQETQYF
CDR3 DNA: TGCAGTGCTAATGGACAACGCCAAGAGACCCAGTACTTC
clone size: many
D gene: .
V gene: TRBV20-1
J gene: TRBJ2-5

CDR3 protein: CASSLNMAGELFF
CDR3 DNA: TGCGCCAGCAGCTTGAATATGGCCGGGGAGCTGTTTTTT
clone size: many
D gene: .
V gene: TRBV5-1
J gene: TRBJ2-2

CDR3 protein: CASQAGEQFF
CDR3 DNA: TGCGCCAGCCAGGCCGGAGAGCAGTTCTTC
clone size: large
D gene: .
V gene: TRBV10-2
J gene: TRBJ2-1

CDR3 protein: CASSSLFETQYF
CDR3 DNA: TGTGCCAGCAGCTCACTGTTTGAGACCCAGTACTTC
clone size: few
D gene: .
V gene: TRBV7-2
J gene: TRBJ2-5

CDR3 protein: CASSAYTEGILSYNEQFF
CDR3 DNA: TGTGCCAGCAGCGCCTACACGGAGGGAATACTTTCCTACAATGAGCAGTTCTTC
clone size: .
D gene: .
V gene: TRBV12-3/TRBV12-4
J gene: TRBJ2-1

CDR3 protein: CSAIYRGRGTEAFF
CDR3 DNA: TGCAGTGCAATCTACAGGGGGAGGGGGACTGAAGCTTTCTTT
clone size: few
D gene: TRBD1
V gene: TRBV20-1
J gene: TRBJ1-1

CDR3 protein: CATSRDLENTEAFF
CDR3 DNA: TGTGCCACCAGCAGAGATTTGGAGAACACTGAAGCTTTCTTT
clone size: few
D gene: .
V gene: TRBV15
J gene: TRBJ1-1

CDR3 protein: CASSLMQYSYEQYF
CDR3 DNA: TGCGCCAGCAGCTTGATGCAGTACTCCTACGAGCAGTACTTC
clone size: few
D gene: .
V gene: TRBV5-1
J gene: TRBJ2-7

CDR3 protein: CASSQPADQHTGELFF
CDR3 DNA: TGCGCCAGCAGCCAGCCTGCGGATCAACACACCGGGGAGCTGTTTTTT
clone size: many
D gene: .
V gene: TRBV4-1
J gene: TRBJ2-2

CDR3 protein: CASSPTFGDTQYF
CDR3 DNA: TGTGCCAGCTCACCGACTTTTGGGGATACGCAGTATTTT
clone size: .
D gene: .
V gene: TRBV18
J gene: TRBJ2-3

CDR3 protein: CASSQDRASPYEQYF
CDR3 DNA: TGCGCCAGCAGCCAAGATAGGGCATCACCCTACGAGCAGTACTTC
clone size: .
D gene: .
V gene: TRBV4-3
J gene: TRBJ2-7

CDR3 protein: CASSFQRLKTGELFF
CDR3 DNA: TGTGCCAGCAGCTTCCAGCGGCTAAAGACCGGGGAGCTGTTTTTT
clone size: .
D gene: .
V gene: TRBV7-2
J gene: TRBJ2-2

CDR3 protein: CASSGVGELFF
CDR3 DNA: TGCGCCAGCAGCGGGGTCGGGGAGCTGTTTTTT
clone size: many
D gene: .
V gene: TRBV4-1
J gene: TRBJ2-2

CDR3 protein: CASTHTSGGAGEQFF
CDR3 DNA: TGTGCCAGCACCCACACTAGCGGGGGGGCTGGTGAGCAGTTCTTC
clone size: .
D gene: TRBD2
V gene: TRBV6-1
J gene: TRBJ2-1

CDR3 protein: CAWMVGASSYNEQFF
CDR3 DNA: TGTGCCTGGATGGTGGGGGCGAGCTCCTACAATGAGCAGTTCTTC
clone size: .
D gene: .
V gene: TRBV30
J gene: TRBJ2-1

CDR3 protein: CASSVEDRGGEKLFF
CDR3 DNA: TGTGCCAGCAGTGTCGAGGACAGGGGGGGAGAAAAACTGTTTTTT
clone size: .
D gene: TRBD1
V gene: TRBV6-1
J gene: TRBJ1-4

CDR3 protein: CASSYVLAAPFTDTQYF
CDR3 DNA: TGTGCCAGCAGTTACGTACTAGCGGCACCGTTCACAGATACGCAGTATTTT
clone size: many
D gene: TRBD2
V gene: TRBV6-2/TRBV6-3
J gene: TRBJ2-3

CDR3 protein: CASSRTSGDTVVQFF
CDR3 DNA: TGTGCCAGCTCCAGGACTAGCGGGGACACGGTTGTCCAGTTCTTC
clone size: few
D gene: TRBD2
V gene: TRBV12-3/TRBV12-4
J gene: TRBJ2-1

CDR3 protein: CASSSPGQQSGTQYF
CDR3 DNA: TGTGCCAGCAGTTCACCGGGACAGCAATCGGGGACCCAGTACTTC
clone size: .
D gene: TRBD1
V gene: TRBV25-1
J gene: TRBJ2-5

CDR3 protein: CASSRQDGDTQYF
CDR3 DNA: TGTGCCAGCAGTCGACAGGACGGGGATACGCAGTATTTT
clone size: few
D gene: .
V gene: TRBV5-6
J gene: TRBJ2-3

CDR3 protein: CASSLKSYTEAFF
CDR3 DNA: TGTGCCAGCAGTTTAAAAAGTTACACTGAAGCTTTCTTT
clone size: many
D gene: .
V gene: TRBV27
J gene: TRBJ1-1

CDR3 protein: CASSLVRGTDTQYF
CDR3 DNA: TGTGCCAGCAGCTTAGTCAGGGGGACAGATACGCAGTATTTT
clone size: many
D gene: TRBD1
V gene: TRBV5-1
J gene: TRBJ2-3

CDR3 protein: CAWSVGQPTQYF
CDR3 DNA: TGTGCCTGGAGTGTCGGGCAGCCGACCCAGTACTTC
clone size: few
D gene: .
V gene: TRBV30
J gene: TRBJ2-5

CDR3 protein: CSAGRDGSEQYF
CDR3 DNA: TGCAGCGCGGGACGAGATGGATCCGAGCAGTACTTC
clone size: many
D gene: .
V gene: TRBV29-1
J gene: TRBJ2-7

CDR3 protein: CASSLSQGSGNTIYF
CDR3 DNA: TGTGCTAGCAGCTTATCGCAAGGCTCTGGAAACACCATATATTTT
clone size: .
D gene: .
V gene: TRBV7-7
J gene: TRBJ1-3

CDR3 protein: CSAGTGGGNYGYTF
CDR3 DNA: TGCAGTGCTGGGACTGGGGGGGGGAACTATGGCTACACCTTC
clone size: .
D gene: .
V gene: TRBV20-1
J gene: TRBJ1-2

CDR3 protein: CASSHGGQSSYEQYF
CDR3 DNA: TGCGCCAGCAGCCACGGAGGACAGAGCTCCTACGAGCAGTACTTC
clone size: .
D gene: .
V gene: TRBV4-1
J gene: TRBJ2-7

CDR3 protein: CSARDQSYEQYF
CDR3 DNA: TGCAGTGCTAGAGATCAAAGCTACGAGCAGTACTTC
clone size: few
D gene: .
V gene: TRBV20-1
J gene: TRBJ2-7

CDR3 protein: CASSLKRSEAFF
CDR3 DNA: TGTGCCAGCAGCTTAAAACGGAGTGAAGCTTTCTTT
clone size: .
D gene: .
V gene: TRBV7-3
J gene: TRBJ1-1

CDR3 protein: CASRARGLGTDTQYF
CDR3 DNA: TGTGCCAGCAGGGCCCGTGGACTAGGAACAGATACGCAGTATTTT
clone size: .
D gene: TRBD2
V gene: TRBV6-2/TRBV6-3
J gene: TRBJ2-3

CDR3 protein: CSAVGTGATNEKLFF
CDR3 DNA: TGCAGTGCTGTTGGGACAGGGGCAACTAATGAAAAACTGTTTTTT
clone size: many
D gene: TRBD1
V gene: TRBV20-1
J gene: TRBJ1-4

CDR3 protein: CASFRDSQETQYF
CDR3 DNA: TGCGCCAGCTTTCGGGACAGCCAAGAGACCCAGTACTTC
clone size: few
D gene: TRBD1
V gene: TRBV5-1
J gene: TRBJ2-5

CDR3 protein: CARGMGFLETQYF
CDR3 DNA: TGTGCCAGGGGGATGGGATTTCTTGAGACCCAGTACTTC
clone size: .
D gene: .
V gene: TRBV7-9
J gene: TRBJ2-5

CDR3 protein: CSVYSPNYGYTF
CDR3 DNA: TGCAGCGTTTATAGCCCTAACTATGGCTACACCTTC
clone size: few
D gene: .
V gene: TRBV29-1
J gene: TRBJ1-2

CDR3 protein: CASSLKRGPEQYF
CDR3 DNA: TGTGCCAGCAGCCTAAAGCGGGGCCCCGAGCAGTACTTC
clone size: few
D gene: TRBD2
V gene: TRBV9
J gene: TRBJ2-7

CDR3 protein: CASMREGGNEQFF
CDR3 DNA: TGTGCCAGCATGAGGGAGGGCGGCAATGAGCAGTTCTTC
clone size: many
D gene: TRBD2
V gene: TRBV6-2/TRBV6-3
J gene: TRBJ2-1

CDR3 protein: CASSVRDRRINTQYF
CDR3 DNA: TGTGCCAGCAGCGTCCGGGACAGGCGAATCAATACGCAGTATTTT
clone size: few
D gene: TRBD1
V gene: TRBV5-8
J gene: TRBJ2-3

CDR3 protein: CATSRDGGVFF
CDR3 DNA: TGTGCCACCAGCAGAGATGGGGGGGTGTTTTTT
clone size: few
D gene: TRBD2
V gene: TRBV15
J gene: TRBJ2-2

CDR3 protein: CSALAGGPSETQYF
CDR3 DNA: TGCAGTGCTCTAGCGGGAGGGCCCTCAGAGACCCAGTACTTC
clone size: few
D gene: TRBD2
V gene: TRBV20-1
J gene: TRBJ2-5

CDR3 protein: CASRRQGGDEKLFF
CDR3 DNA: TGTGCCAGCAGGCGACAGGGGGGAGATGAAAAACTGTTTTTT
clone size: few
D gene: TRBD1
V gene: TRBV6-1
J gene: TRBJ1-4

CDR3 protein: CASSSRQGNYEQYF
CDR3 DNA: TGTGCCAGCAGCTCTAGACAGGGTAACTACGAGCAGTACTTC
clone size: .
D gene: TRBD1
V gene: TRBV7-2
J gene: TRBJ2-7

CDR3 protein: CASKKGAGNSPLHF
CDR3 DNA: TGTGCCAGCAAAAAGGGGGCCGGGAATTCACCCCTCCACTTT
clone size: few
D gene: TRBD1
V gene: TRBV12-3/TRBV12-4
J gene: TRBJ1-6

CDR3 protein: CSARPLAGAYNEQFF
CDR3 DNA: TGCAGTGCTAGACCACTAGCGGGGGCCTACAATGAGCAGTTCTTC
clone size: many
D gene: TRBD2
V gene: TRBV20-1
J gene: TRBJ2-1

CDR3 protein: CASSLSRAKNIQYF
CDR3 DNA: TGTGCCAGCAGTTTGTCCAGGGCCAAAAACATTCAGTACTTC
clone size: .
D gene: .
V gene: TRBV12-3/TRBV12-4
J gene: TRBJ2-4